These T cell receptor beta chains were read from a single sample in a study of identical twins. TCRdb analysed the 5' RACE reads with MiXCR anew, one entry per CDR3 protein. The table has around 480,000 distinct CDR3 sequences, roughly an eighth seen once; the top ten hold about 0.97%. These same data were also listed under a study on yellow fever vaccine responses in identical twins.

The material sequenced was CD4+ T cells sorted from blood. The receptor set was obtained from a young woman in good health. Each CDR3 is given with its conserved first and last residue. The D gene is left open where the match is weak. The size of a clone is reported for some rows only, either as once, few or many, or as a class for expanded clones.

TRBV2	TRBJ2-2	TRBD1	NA	TGTGCCTTCTGTTTAAAAACAGGGGGCGCACGATGGACCGGGGAGCTGTTTTTT	CAFCLKTGGARWTGELFF
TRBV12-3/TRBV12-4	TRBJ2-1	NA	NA	TGTGCCAGCAGTTTCTGGGGAGTATCGTTTCACAATGAGCAGTTCTTC	CASSFWGVSFHNEQFF
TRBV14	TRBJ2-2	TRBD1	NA	TGTGCCAGCAGCCAAGTCGCCAGGGGGCCGACCGGGGAGCTGTTTTTT	CASSQVARGPTGELFF
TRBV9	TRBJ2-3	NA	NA	TGTGCCAGCAGCTCCTGGGAGAGCACAGATACGCAGTATTTT	CASSSWESTDTQYF
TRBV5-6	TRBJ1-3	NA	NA	TGTGCCAGCAGCTTACAGGGACTCTCTGGAAACACCATATATTTT	CASSLQGLSGNTIYF
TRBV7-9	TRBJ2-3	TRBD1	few	TGTGCCAGCAGCTCTTGGACAGGGGGCTTCAGAGATACGCAGTATTTT	CASSSWTGGFRDTQYF
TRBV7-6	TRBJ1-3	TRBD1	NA	TGTGCCAGCAGCTCCTACCGGGACAGGTTTCCCTCTGGAAACACCATATATTTT	CASSSYRDRFPSGNTIYF
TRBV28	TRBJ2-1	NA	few	TGTGCCAGCAGTTTAAGGTCAAGGACCCTAGGAGGGTACAATGAGCAGTTCTTC	CASSLRSRTLGGYNEQFF
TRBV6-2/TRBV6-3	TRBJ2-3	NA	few	TGTGCCAGCACTGGAGCCACAGATACGCAGTATTTT	CASTGATDTQYF
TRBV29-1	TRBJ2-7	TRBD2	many	TGCAGCGCAGGGACTAGCGGGAGTGTCTACGAGCAGTACTTC	CSAGTSGSVYEQYF
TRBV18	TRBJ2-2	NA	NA	TGTGCCAGCTCACCACCAGTTTACACCGGGGAGCTGTTTTTT	CASSPPVYTGELFF
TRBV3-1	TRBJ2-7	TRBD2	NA	TGTGCCTCCTGCCTTCGAAGAACTAGCGGGGGACACGGTTCTGAGCAGTACTTC	CASCLRRTSGGHGSEQYF
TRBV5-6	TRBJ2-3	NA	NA	TGTGCCAGCAGCTTGTGGGTTCGGGGGCCAGGCCAACTGCCCGATACGCAGTATTTT	CASSLWVRGPGQLPDTQYF
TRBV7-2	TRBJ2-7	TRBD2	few	TGTGCCAGCAGCTTACAACTAGCGGGGGGTTCCTACGAGCAGTACTTC	CASSLQLAGGSYEQYF
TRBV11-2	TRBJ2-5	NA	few	TGTGCCAGCAGCGCGGGAAAAACCCCACCATTAGAGACCCAGTACTTC	CASSAGKTPPLETQYF
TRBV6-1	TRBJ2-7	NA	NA	TGTGCCAGCAGACAGGGAAGTATCTACGAGCAGTACTTC	CASRQGSIYEQYF
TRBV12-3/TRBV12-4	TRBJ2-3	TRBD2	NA	TGTGCCATCAGTAGCTTGAGGAGCGGGAGGGTGTCGACCCGAGATACGCAGTATTTT	CAISSLRSGRVSTRDTQYF
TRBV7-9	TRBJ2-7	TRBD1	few	TGTGCTGGACAGGGGGCAAGGTACGAGCAGTACTTC	CAGQGARYEQYF
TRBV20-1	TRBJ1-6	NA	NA	TGCAGTGCTAGAGATGCCGGTTTTCCAGCTAATTCACCCCTCCACTTT	CSARDAGFPANSPLHF
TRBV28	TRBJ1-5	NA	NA	TGTGCCAGCAGCCAGCCCCAGCATTTT	CASSQPQHF
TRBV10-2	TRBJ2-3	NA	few	TGCGCCAGCAGTGGTTGGGAGAAGCTGTATTTT	CASSGWEKLYF
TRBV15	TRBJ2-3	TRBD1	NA	TGTGCCACCAGCAGATCGGACAGGATGTTTGGCACAGATACGCAGTATTTT	CATSRSDRMFGTDTQYF
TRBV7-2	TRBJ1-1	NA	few	TGTGCCAGCAGCTTAGAGGGTTTCGCTTTCTTT	CASSLEGFAFF
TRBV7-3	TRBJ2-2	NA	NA	TGTGCCAGCACAACTAGTGCCACCGGGGAGCTGTTTTTT	CASTTSATGELFF
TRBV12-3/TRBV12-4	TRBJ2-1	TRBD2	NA	TGTGCCAGCAGTTATAGCGGGGGGACCCACAATGAGCAGTTCTTC	CASSYSGGTHNEQFF
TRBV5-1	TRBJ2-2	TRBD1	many	TGCGCCAGCAGCCTCCGGACAGGAGACACCGGGGAGCTGTTTTTT	CASSLRTGDTGELFF
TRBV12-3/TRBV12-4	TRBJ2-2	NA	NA	TGTGCCAGCAGTCCACTGGCTCCGGGCAGTTCTACCGGGGAGCTGTTTTTT	CASSPLAPGSSTGELFF
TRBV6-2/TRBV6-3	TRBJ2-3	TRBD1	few	TGTGCCAGCAGTCAACAGGGGATGAGTAGCGACCGCACAGATACGCAGTATTTT	CASSQQGMSSDRTDTQYF
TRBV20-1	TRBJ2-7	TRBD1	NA	TGCAGTGCTAGCCAGGGACAGCCCTACGAGCAGTACTTC	CSASQGQPYEQYF
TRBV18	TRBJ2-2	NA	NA	TGTGCCAGCTCACCATCCGGGGCGGCGAACACCGGGGAGCTGTTTTTT	CASSPSGAANTGELFF
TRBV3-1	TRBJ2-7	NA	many	TGTGCCAGCAGCCGTATGAACCACGAGCAGTACTTC	CASSRMNHEQYF
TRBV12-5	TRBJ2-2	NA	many	TGTGCTAGTGAAAAGGCGAACACCGGGGAGCTGTTTTTT	CASEKANTGELFF
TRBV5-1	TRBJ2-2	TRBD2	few	TGCGCCAGCAGCGGGGGAGGGGCCGCCGGGGAGCTGTTTTTT	CASSGGGAAGELFF
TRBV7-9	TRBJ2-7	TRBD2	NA	TGTGCCAGCTGTCCCACGGGGGGCTCCTACGAGCAGTACTTC	CASCPTGGSYEQYF
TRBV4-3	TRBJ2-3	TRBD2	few	TGCGCCAGCAGCCAAAACCCGCCGGGGGGTAACACAGATACGCAGTATTTT	CASSQNPPGGNTDTQYF
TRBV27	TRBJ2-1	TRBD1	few	TGTGCCAGCATCCAGGGGGTCGACAATGAGCAGTTCTTC	CASIQGVDNEQFF
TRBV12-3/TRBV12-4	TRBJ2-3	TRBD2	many	TGTGCCAGCAGCAAACTAGCGGGGGACACAGATACGCAGTATTTT	CASSKLAGDTDTQYF
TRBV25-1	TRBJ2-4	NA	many	TGTGCCAGCAGTGAGGAGGGGGCCAAAAACATTCAGTACTTC	CASSEEGAKNIQYF
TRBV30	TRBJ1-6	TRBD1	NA	TGTGCCTGGAGGCTCCTGACAGGGGGCGATTCACCCCTCCACTTT	CAWRLLTGGDSPLHF
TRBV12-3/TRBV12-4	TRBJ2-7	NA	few	TGTGCCAGCAGTCCAGGGGCCCCCACAACCTACGAGCAGTACTTC	CASSPGAPTTYEQYF
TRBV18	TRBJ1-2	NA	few	TGTGCCAGCTCAAGTTCAGCAAACTATGGCTACACCTTC	CASSSSANYGYTF
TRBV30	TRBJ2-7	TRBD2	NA	TGTGCCTGGAGTGTATCGAGTCCCGGGACTAGCGGGGGGGACTCCTACGAGCAGTACTTC	CAWSVSSPGTSGGDSYEQYF